Shown below are 3 T cell receptor beta chains from a single sample sequenced in a study of T cell responses to AZD1222 COVID-19 vaccine. This table comes from immunoSEQ multiplex PCR, and its TCRdb copy is limited to in-frame clones, with some not included. Of roughly 97,000 clones in the sample, approximately 90% were seen once. The starting material was peripheral blood, obtained on day 0 of AZD1222 vaccination. Receptor source: an adult in good health.

CDR3 in amino acids: CATSTTGRINTIYF. In DNA form, the CDR3 reads TGTGCCACCAGCACGACAGGGCGGATAAACACCATATATTTT. The chain links TRBV15 to TRBJ1-3; 7 bases align to TRBD1. The CDR3 is 14 residues long. CDR1 is LNHNV, CDR2 YYDKDF, per germline (reference sequence). The junction had 6 bases not matched to a gene; V was cut back by 4 bases and J by 6 bases.

CDR3 bases: TGTGCCAGCAGCTTTTTTGGCTGGGGGAATTCACCCCTCCACTTT. Translating it yields CASSFFGWGNSPLHF. This sequence joins TRBV5-6 and TRBJ1-6; maybe TRBD1 (5 bases). CDR1 is SGHDT and CDR2 is YYEEEE in the germline V gene. There are 15 residues in the CDR3. The V and J ends lost 2 bases and 7 bases respectively, with 13 bases between them.

The chain joins TRBV7-9 to TRBJ2-5; D perhaps matches TRBD1 (6 bases). This CDR3 contains 14 residues. Between the trimmed V and J ends, which lost 5 bases and 0 bases, there was a span of 10 bases. Germline V lookup: CDR1 SEHNR, CDR2 FQNEAQ (reference sequence). CDR3 coding DNA: TGTGCCAGCAGCATCACAGGGTACCAAGAGACCCAGTACTTC. Protein product: CASSITGYQETQYF.